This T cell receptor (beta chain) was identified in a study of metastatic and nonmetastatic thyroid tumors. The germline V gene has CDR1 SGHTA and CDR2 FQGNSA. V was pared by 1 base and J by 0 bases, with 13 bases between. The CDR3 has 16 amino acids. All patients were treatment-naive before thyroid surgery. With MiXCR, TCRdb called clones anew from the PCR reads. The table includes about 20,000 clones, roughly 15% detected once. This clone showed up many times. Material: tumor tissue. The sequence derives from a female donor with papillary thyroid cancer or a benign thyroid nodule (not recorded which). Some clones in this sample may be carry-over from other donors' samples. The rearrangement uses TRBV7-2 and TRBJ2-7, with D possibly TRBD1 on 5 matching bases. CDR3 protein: CASSLGFGQGSYEQYF. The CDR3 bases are TGTGCCAGCAGCTTAGGCTTCGGGCAGGGCTCCTACGAGCAGTACTTC.